This TCR beta chain was found in a study of blood T cell repertoires in COVID-19. V lost 2 bases to trimming and J lost 6 bases, with 23 bases between them. The length of the CDR3 is 17 residues. From germline, CDR1 is SGHKS and CDR2 YYEKEE (reference sequence). Here immunoSEQ multiplex PCR was the method, and the copy in TCRdb shows in-frame clones only, minus some. This sample has approximately 100,000 clones, with 70% to 90% found just once. The sequenced sample consisted of peripheral blood. The chain uses TRBV5-5 and TRBJ1-1; the D gene is possibly TRBD1 (5 bases). This clonotype was sampled from a human donor in a cohort sampled during active COVID-19. CDR3 coding DNA: TGTGCCAGCAGCTTTGGTTACGGCACAATCACGGGGGCTGAAGCTTTCTTT. Protein sequence: CASSFGYGTITGAEAFF.